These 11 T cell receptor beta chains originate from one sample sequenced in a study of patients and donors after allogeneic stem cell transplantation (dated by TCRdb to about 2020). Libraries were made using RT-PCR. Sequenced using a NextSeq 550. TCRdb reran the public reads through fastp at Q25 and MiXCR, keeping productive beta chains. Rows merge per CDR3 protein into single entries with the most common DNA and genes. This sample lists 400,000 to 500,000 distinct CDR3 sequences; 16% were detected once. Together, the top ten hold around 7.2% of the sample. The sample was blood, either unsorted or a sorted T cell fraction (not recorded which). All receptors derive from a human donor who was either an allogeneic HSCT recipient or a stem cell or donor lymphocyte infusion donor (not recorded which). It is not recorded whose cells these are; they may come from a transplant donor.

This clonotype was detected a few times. CDR3: CASRPRTGRTGELFF. The CDR3 DNA is TGTGCCAGCAGGCCCCGGACAGGAAGGACCGGGGAGCTGTTTTTT. The rearrangement joins TRBV2 to TRBJ2-2; 7 bases fit TRBD1. Germline V lookup: CDR1 SNHLY, CDR2 FYNNEI. The CDR3 extends over 15 amino acids. V gave up 6 bases and J gave up 5 bases; unmatched junction bases: 9.

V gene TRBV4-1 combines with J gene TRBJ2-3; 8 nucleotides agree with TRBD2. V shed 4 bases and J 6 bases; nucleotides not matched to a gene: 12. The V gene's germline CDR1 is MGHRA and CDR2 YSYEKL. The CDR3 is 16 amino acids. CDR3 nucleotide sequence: TGCGCCAGCAGCCGTAGCGGGACTAGAGGGAGGGATACGCAGTATTTT. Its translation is CASSRSGTRGRDTQYF.

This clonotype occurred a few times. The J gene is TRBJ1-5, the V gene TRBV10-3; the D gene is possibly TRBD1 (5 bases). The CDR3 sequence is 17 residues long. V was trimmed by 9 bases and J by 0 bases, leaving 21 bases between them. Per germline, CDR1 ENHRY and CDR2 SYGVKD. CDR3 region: CAMPGGAAPYSNQPQHF. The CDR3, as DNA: TGTGCCATGCCCGGAGGGGCCGCCCCGTATAGCAATCAGCCCCAGCATTTT.

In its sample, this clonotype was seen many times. CDR3 DNA: TGCGCCAGCAGCTCCGGGACTATCACAGATACGCAGTATTTT. This translates into CASSSGTITDTQYF. The gene calls are TRBV5-1 and TRBJ2-3; 7 nucleotides line up with TRBD2. The V and J ends lost 3 bases and 2 bases, in that order; junction bases with no gene match: 3. Looked up from germline, CDR1 is SGHRS and CDR2 is YFSETQ. The CDR3 sequence is 14 residues long.

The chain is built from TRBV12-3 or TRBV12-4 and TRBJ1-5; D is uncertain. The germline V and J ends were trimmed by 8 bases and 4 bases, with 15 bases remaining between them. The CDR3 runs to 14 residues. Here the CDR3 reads CASCDLRGNQPQHF. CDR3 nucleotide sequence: TGTGCCAGCTGTGATCTCCGGGGAAATCAGCCCCAGCATTTT.

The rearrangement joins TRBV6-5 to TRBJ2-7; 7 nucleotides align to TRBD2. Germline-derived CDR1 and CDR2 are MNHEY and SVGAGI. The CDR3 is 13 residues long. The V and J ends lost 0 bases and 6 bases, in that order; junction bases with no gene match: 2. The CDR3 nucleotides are TGTGCCAGCAGTTACTCGGGCGGGGGCGAGCAGTACTTC. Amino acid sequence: CASSYSGGGEQYF.

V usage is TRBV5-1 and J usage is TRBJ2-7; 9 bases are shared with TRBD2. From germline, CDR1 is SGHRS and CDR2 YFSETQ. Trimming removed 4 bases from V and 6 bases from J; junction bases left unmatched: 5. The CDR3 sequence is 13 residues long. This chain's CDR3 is CASSGTSNLEQYF. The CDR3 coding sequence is TGCGCCAGCAGCGGGACTAGCAATCTCGAGCAGTACTTC.

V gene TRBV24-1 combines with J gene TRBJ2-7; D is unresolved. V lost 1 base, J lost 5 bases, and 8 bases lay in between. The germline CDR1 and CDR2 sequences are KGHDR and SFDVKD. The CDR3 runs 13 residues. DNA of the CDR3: TGTGCCACCAGTGATTTCAGAGACAACGAGCAGTACTTC. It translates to CATSDFRDNEQYF.

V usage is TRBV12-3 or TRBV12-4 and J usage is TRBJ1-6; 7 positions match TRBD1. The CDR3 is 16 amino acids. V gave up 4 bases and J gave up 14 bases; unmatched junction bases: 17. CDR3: CASSWSGGDRRRTLHF. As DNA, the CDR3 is TGTGCCAGCAGTTGGAGTGGTGGGGACAGACGACGGACCCTCCACTTT.

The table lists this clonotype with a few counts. The CDR3 loop is CASSQDGGETQYF. As DNA, the CDR3 is TGCGCCAGCAGCCAAGACGGGGGGGAGACCCAGTACTTC. V gene TRBV4-3 combines with J gene TRBJ2-5; 7 nucleotides agree with TRBD2. This CDR3 has 13 residues. The V segment lost 0 bases and the J segment 5 bases; nucleotides outside the gene matches: 0. Germline CDR1 reads LGHNA; CDR2 reads YSLEER.

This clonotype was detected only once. CDR3 DNA: TGTGCCAGCAGCGTAGTGGCTAGCGGGAGCCATACGCAGTATTTT. This codes for CASSVVASGSHTQYF. The gene calls are TRBV9 and TRBJ2-3, with 10 bases aligning to TRBD2. Germline CDR1 is SGDLS and CDR2 is YYNGEE. Unmatched junction bases numbered 5, after V lost 0 bases and J lost 7 bases. The CDR3 is 15 amino acids.